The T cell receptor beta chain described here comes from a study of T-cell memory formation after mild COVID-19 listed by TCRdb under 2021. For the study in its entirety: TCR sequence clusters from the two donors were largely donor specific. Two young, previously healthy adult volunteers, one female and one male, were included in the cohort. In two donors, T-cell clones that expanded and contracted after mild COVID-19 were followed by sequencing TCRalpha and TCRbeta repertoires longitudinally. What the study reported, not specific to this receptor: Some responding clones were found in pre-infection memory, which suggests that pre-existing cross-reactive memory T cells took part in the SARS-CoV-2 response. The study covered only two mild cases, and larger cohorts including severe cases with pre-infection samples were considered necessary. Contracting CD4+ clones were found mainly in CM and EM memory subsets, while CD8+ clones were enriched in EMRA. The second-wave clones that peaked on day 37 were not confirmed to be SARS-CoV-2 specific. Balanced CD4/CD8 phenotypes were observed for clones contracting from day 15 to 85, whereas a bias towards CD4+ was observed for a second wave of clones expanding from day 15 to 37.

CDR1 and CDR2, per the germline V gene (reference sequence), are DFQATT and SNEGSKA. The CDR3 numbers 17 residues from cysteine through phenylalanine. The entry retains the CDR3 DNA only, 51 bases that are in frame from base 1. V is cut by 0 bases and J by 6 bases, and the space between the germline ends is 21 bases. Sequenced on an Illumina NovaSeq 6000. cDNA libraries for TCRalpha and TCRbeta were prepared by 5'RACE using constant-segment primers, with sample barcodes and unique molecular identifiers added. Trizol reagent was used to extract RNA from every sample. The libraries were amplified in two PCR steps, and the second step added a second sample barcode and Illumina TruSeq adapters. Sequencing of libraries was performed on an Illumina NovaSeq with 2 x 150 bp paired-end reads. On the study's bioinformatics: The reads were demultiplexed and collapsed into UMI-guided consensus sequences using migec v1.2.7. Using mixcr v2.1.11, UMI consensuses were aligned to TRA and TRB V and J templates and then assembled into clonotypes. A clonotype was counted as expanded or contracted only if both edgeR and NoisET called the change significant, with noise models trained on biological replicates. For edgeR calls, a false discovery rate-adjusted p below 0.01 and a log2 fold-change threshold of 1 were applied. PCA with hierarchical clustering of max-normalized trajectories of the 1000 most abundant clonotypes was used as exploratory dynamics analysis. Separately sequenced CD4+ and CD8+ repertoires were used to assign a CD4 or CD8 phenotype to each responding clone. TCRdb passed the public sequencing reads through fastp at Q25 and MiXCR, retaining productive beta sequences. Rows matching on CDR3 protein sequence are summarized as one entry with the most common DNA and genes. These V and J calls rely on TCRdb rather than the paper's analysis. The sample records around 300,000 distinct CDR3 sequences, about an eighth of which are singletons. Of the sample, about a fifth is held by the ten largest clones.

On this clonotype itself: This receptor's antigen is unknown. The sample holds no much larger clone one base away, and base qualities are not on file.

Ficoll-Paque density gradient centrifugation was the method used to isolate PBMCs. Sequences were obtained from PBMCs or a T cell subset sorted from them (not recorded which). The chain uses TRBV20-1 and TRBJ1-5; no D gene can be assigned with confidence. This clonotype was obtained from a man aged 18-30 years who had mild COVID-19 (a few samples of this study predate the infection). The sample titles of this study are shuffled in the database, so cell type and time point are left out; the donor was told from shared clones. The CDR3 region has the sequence CSARDPLFEKGGQPQHF. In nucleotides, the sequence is TGCAGTGCTAGAGATCCCCTCTTTGAGAAGGGCGGTCAGCCCCAGCATTTT.